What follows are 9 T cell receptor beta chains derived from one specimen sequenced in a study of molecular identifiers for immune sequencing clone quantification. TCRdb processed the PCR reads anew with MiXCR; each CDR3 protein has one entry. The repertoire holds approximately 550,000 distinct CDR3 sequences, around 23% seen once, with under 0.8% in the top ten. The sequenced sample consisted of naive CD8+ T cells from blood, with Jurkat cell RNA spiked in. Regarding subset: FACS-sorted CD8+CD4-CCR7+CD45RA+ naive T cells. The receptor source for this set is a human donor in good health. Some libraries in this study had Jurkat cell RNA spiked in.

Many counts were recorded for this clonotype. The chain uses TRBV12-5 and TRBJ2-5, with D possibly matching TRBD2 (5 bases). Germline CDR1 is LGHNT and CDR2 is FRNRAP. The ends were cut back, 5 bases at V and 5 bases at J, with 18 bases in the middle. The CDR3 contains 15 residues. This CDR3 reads CASGLPDGIRETQYF. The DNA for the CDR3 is TGTGCTAGTGGTCTTCCCGACGGGATCCGTGAGACCCAGTACTTC.

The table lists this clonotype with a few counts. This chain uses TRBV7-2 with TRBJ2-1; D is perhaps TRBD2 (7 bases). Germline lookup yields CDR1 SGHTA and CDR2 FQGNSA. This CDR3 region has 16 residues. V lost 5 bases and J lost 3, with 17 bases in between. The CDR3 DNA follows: TGTGCCAGCAGCCCCCGGGCAGGGGACTACTACAATGAGCAGTTCTTC. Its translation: CASSPRAGDYYNEQFF.

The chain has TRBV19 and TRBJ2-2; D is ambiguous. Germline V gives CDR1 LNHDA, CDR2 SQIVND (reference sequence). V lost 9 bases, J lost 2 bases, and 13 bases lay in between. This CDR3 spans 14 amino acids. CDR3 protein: CASAYGFNTGELFF. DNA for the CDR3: TGTGCCAGCGCGTACGGGTTTAACACCGGGGAGCTGTTTTTT.

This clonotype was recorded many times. This chain's CDR3 is CSARDRGYTGELFF. The CDR3, as DNA: TGCAGTGCTAGGGACAGGGGATACACCGGGGAGCTGTTTTTT. V gene TRBV20-1 combines with J gene TRBJ2-2, with TRBD1 matching 9 bases. Germline loops: CDR1 DFQATT, CDR2 SNEGSKA (reference sequence). The CDR3 is made up of 14 amino acids. Germline trimming cut 3 bases from V and 3 bases from J; bases unmatched to any gene: 2.

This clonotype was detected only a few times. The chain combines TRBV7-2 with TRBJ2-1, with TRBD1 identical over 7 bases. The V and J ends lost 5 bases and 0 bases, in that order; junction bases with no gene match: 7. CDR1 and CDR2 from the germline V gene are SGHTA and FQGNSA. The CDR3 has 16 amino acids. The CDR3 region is CASSHRGYSSYNEQFF. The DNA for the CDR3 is TGTGCCAGCAGCCACAGGGGTTATAGCTCCTACAATGAGCAGTTCTTC.

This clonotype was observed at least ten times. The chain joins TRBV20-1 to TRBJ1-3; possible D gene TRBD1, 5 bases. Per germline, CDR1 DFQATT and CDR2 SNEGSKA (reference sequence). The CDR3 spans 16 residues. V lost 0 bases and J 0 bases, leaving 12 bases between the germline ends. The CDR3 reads CSARDSGALSGNTIYF. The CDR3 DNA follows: TGCAGTGCTAGAGATAGCGGGGCCCTCTCTGGAAACACCATATATTTT.

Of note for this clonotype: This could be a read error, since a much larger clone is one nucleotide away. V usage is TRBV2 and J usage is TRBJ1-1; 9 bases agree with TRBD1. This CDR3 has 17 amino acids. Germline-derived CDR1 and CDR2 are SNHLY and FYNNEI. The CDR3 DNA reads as TGTACCAGCAGTGAAGCCACAGGGGGCGATTGGAACACTGAAGCTTTCTTT. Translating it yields CTSSEATGGDWNTEAFF.

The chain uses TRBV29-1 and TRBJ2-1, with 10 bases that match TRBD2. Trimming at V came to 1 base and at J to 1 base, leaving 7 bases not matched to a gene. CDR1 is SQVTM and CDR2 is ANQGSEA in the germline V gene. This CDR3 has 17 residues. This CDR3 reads CSVEGSSGSLSYNEQFF. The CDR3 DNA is TGCAGCGTTGAAGGGTCTAGCGGGAGCTTATCCTACAATGAGCAGTTCTTC.

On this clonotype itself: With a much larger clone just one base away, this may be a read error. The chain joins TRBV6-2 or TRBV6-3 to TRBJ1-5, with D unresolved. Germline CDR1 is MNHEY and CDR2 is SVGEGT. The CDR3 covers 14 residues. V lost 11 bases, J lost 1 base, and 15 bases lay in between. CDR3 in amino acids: CARTEVRSNQPQHF. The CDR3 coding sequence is TGTGCCCGCACGGAGGTACGCAGCAATCAGCCCCAGCATTTT.